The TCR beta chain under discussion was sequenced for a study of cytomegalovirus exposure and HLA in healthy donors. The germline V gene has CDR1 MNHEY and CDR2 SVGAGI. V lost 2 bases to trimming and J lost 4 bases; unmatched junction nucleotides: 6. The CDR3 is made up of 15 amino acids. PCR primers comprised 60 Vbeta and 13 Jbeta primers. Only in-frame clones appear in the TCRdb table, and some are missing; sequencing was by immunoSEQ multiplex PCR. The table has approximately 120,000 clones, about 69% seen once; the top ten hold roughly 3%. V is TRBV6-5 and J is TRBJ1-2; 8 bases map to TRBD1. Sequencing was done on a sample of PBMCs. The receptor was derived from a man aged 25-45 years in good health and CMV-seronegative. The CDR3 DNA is TGTGCCAGCAGTTACAGACTTACAGGGGGCTATGGCTACACCTTC. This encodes CASSYRLTGGYGYTF.